The rows below give T cell receptor beta chains drawn from one sample of a study of cytomegalovirus exposure and HLA in healthy donors. The protocol was immunoSEQ multiplex PCR, while the TCRdb copy is restricted to in-frame clones and leaves out a portion. The sample carries roughly 260,000 clones, 84% recorded once. The sample consisted of PBMCs. All receptors derive from a woman in her thirties or forties in good health and CMV-seropositive. Each CDR3 is given with its conserved first and last residue. The D gene is left open where the match is weak. Clone size is not always given. Where it is, it says once, few, many or a class for expanded clones.

TRBV20-1	-	TRBJ2-5	-	TGCAGTGGCCAGGGCGAGACCCAGTACTTC	CSGQGETQYF
TRBV28	-	TRBJ2-1	TRBD2	TGTGCCAGCAGCCGTACTGAATTAGCGGGAGGTGATTTATTTGGGCAGTTCTTC	CASSRTELAGGDLFGQFF
TRBV6-4	-	TRBJ2-1	-	TGTGCCAGCAGTGTGGAACAGGGAAGGGGACATGAGCAGTTCTTC	CASSVEQGRGHEQFF
TRBV10-3	few	TRBJ1-1	-	TGTGCCATCAGTATCACAGGGTCTGAAGCTTTCTTT	CAISITGSEAFF
TRBV15	-	TRBJ1-2	TRBD1	TGTGCCACCAGCCGCGGGACAGGGCCCACCTTTAACTATGGCTACACCTTC	CATSRGTGPTFNYGYTF
TRBV5-4	-	TRBJ1-2	TRBD1	TGTGCCAGCAGTCCCCCCGGGGACAGGGGGATGGATGGCTACACCTTC	CASSPPGDRGMDGYTF
TRBV5-1	-	TRBJ2-5	TRBD1	TGCGCCAGCAGCTTCTCTCGGACAGGGCTTCAAGAGACCCAGTACTTC	CASSFSRTGLQETQYF
TRBV30	-	TRBJ2-3	TRBD1	TGTGCCTGGAGTGTTGGGACAGAAAAAACAGATACGCAGTATTTT	CAWSVGTEKTDTQYF
TRBV19	-	TRBJ2-7	TRBD2	TGTGCCAGTAGTAATGAAAAGCGGGAGGGTTCTTACGAGCAGTACTTC	CASSNEKREGSYEQYF
TRBV7-9	-	TRBJ1-4	TRBD1	TGTGCCAGCAGCTTAGTGACAGGGGTTAATGAAAAACTGTTTTTT	CASSLVTGVNEKLFF
TRBV18	-	TRBJ2-3	-	TGTGCCAGCTCACCCCGGGACAACACAGATACGCAGTATTTT	CASSPRDNTDTQYF
TRBV29-1	few	TRBJ2-7	-	TGCAGCGTTGACGGGGACTCCTACGAGCAGTACTTC	CSVDGDSYEQYF
TRBV5-4	-	TRBJ2-2	TRBD2	TGTGCCAGCAGCTTAGCGGGAGGGCCTTCTTTCGGGGAGCTGTTTTTT	CASSLAGGPSFGELFF
TRBV7-9	-	TRBJ1-4	-	TGTGCCAGCAGCCCACGGGCGAGGGATAGTGAAAAACTGTTTTTT	CASSPRARDSEKLFF
TRBV27	-	TRBJ1-6	TRBD1	TGTGCCAGCAGATCGGACAGGGCCTATAATTCACCCCTCCACTTT	CASRSDRAYNSPLHF
TRBV28	-	TRBJ1-1	TRBD1	TGTGCCAGCAGTACACCCGGGACAGGGTACACTGAAGCTTTCTTT	CASSTPGTGYTEAFF
TRBV5-4	-	TRBJ2-1	TRBD2	TGTGCCAGCAGCTTCAGCGGGAACCGAGGGTCCTACAATGAGCAGTTCTTC	CASSFSGNRGSYNEQFF
TRBV4-3	-	TRBJ2-7	-	TGCGCCAGCAGCCGCAGTGGTTCCTACGAGCAGTACTTC	CASSRSGSYEQYF
TRBV30	-	TRBJ2-1	TRBD1	TGTGCCTGGACCCTCGAGGACAGGGGAGTCAATGAGCAGTTCTTC	CAWTLEDRGVNEQFF
TRBV2	-	TRBJ2-3	TRBD2	TGTGCCAGCAGACGAGCGGGGGCCGACACAGATACGCAGTATTTT	CASRRAGADTDTQYF
TRBV19	-	TRBJ1-4	TRBD1	TGTGCCAGTGAAGACAGGGCAGGAGAAAAACTGTTTTTT	CASEDRAGEKLFF
TRBV2	-	TRBJ2-2	TRBD1	TGTGCCAGCAGCGGACAGGGGGCGACCACCGGGGAGCTGTTTTTT	CASSGQGATTGELFF
TRBV5-1	few	TRBJ2-1	-	TGCGCCAGCAGCGGACACAGCTCCTACAATGAGCAGTTCTTC	CASSGHSSYNEQFF
TRBV28	-	TRBJ2-3	TRBD2	TGTGCCAGCAGTTCCCTAGCGGGAGGGCCTAGGGGGCGGTTGACAGATACGCAGTATTTT	CASSSLAGGPRGRLTDTQYF
TRBV7-3	-	TRBJ1-1	-	TGTGCCAGCAGCCCACATGGGGGGAGCACTGAAGCTTTCTTT	CASSPHGGSTEAFF